The next 27 T cell receptor beta chains were all read from a single sample in a study of OX40 agonist ivuxolimab in advanced cancers. Only in-frame clones appear in the TCRdb table, and some are missing; sequencing was by immunoSEQ multiplex PCR. The sample shows approximately 66,000 clones, approximately 86% of them seen only once. The starting material was CD4+ or CD8+ T cells sorted from blood, obtained in a trial of the OX40 agonist ivuxolimab. Receptors originate from an adult with an advanced solid tumor such as melanoma, head and neck, liver or kidney cancer.

This chain joins TRBV2 and TRBJ2-1; D not resolved. Trimming left V 8 bases short and J 0 bases short, with 2 bases between. The CDR3 is 11 amino acids. CDR1 SNHLY and CDR2 FYNNEI come from the germline V gene. CDR3 amino acids: CASLSYNEQFF. DNA for the CDR3: TGTGCCAGCCTCTCCTACAATGAGCAGTTCTTC.

V usage is TRBV7-9 and J usage is TRBJ1-1; D is unclear. The CDR3 has 14 residues. CDR1 is SEHNR and CDR2 is FQNEAQ in the germline V gene (reference sequence). Trimming took 3 bases from V and 0 from J, leaving 8 bases between them. The chain's CDR3 is CASSLNSLNTEAFF. CDR3 DNA: TGTGCCAGCAGCTTGAACAGCCTGAACACTGAAGCTTTCTTT.

This sequence joins TRBV25-1 and TRBJ1-1; the D gene is possibly TRBD1 (5 bases). Trimming removed 7 bases at V and 7 bases at J, with 16 bases between. CDR1 is MGHDK, CDR2 SYGVNS, per germline. The CDR3 consists of 13 residues. The chain's CDR3 is CASTPGARNEAFF. The CDR3 region has the DNA TGTGCCAGCACCCCCGGGGCGCGAAATGAAGCTTTCTTT. Using reference TRBV25-1 and TRBJ1-1 for the parts outside the CDR3, the full variable domain is EADIYQTPRYLVIGTGKKITLECSQTMGHDKMYWYQQDPGMELHLIHYSYGVNSTEKGDLSSESTVSRIRTEHFPLTLESARPSHTSQYLCASTPGARNEAFFGQGTRLTVV.

The chain joins TRBV5-1 to TRBJ2-7; TRBD1 matches at 7 bases. The germline V gene encodes CDR1 SGHRS and CDR2 YFSETQ. The CDR3 extends over 15 amino acids. Unmatched junction bases numbered 8, after V lost 3 bases and J lost 2 bases. The CDR3 here is CASSSFNRGTYEQYF. CDR3 nucleotides: TGCGCCAGCAGCTCCTTCAACAGGGGAACCTACGAGCAGTACTTC.

The chain carries TRBV7-2 and TRBJ1-1; unclear D gene. The CDR3 is made up of 14 amino acids. CDR1 and CDR2 from the germline V gene are SGHTA and FQGNSA. Trimming pared 2 bases from V and 3 bases from J, leaving 10 bases between. The CDR3 is CASSLSPGHTEAFF. The DNA for the CDR3 is TGTGCCAGCAGCTTAAGTCCGGGTCACACTGAAGCTTTCTTT.

This chain joins TRBV18 and TRBJ1-3; no definite D call. CDR1 KGHSH and CDR2 LQKENI come from the germline V gene. V was pared by 2 bases and J by 2 bases, with 7 bases between. The CDR3 contains 14 residues. The CDR3 region is CASSPGSPGNTIYF. The DNA of the CDR3 is TGTGCCAGCTCACCAGGGAGCCCTGGAAACACCATATATTTT.

The chain carries TRBV9 and TRBJ1-2; no firm D call. V lost 0 bases to trimming and J lost 4 bases, with 16 bases between them. CDR1 is SGDLS and CDR2 is YYNGEE in the germline V gene. CDR3 length equals 16 residues. CDR3 residues: CASSVATEVRSYGYTF. The CDR3 DNA reads TGTGCCAGCAGCGTAGCTACCGAGGTGAGGAGCTATGGCTACACCTTC.

This clone showed up just once. The V and J genes are TRBV2 and TRBJ2-7, with TRBD1 matching 8 bases. The CDR3 spans 15 residues. J gave up 6 bases and V 8 bases, and 15 bases lay outside the gene matches. CDR1 and CDR2 (germline): SNHLY, FYNNEI. CDR3 loop: CASGLTGVSGAEQYF. The CDR3 nucleotides read TGTGCCAGCGGGTTGACAGGGGTCAGCGGTGCCGAGCAGTACTTC.

The chain carries TRBV2 and TRBJ1-2; D not resolved. The CDR3 contains 14 residues. CDR1 is SNHLY and CDR2 is FYNNEI in the germline V gene. The V end lost 6 bases, the J end lost 8 bases, and 19 bases lay between the germline ends. The CDR3 sequence: CASRFGRNEGGYTF. In DNA, the CDR3 is TGTGCCAGCAGGTTCGGACGGAACGAAGGCGGCTACACCTTC.

The chain uses TRBV5-1 and TRBJ2-5; D call uncertain. Between the trimmed V and J ends, which lost 3 bases and 0 bases, there was a span of 9 bases. CDR1 and CDR2 from the germline V gene are SGHRS and YFSETQ. The CDR3 consists of 14 residues. CDR3 sequence reads: CASSYSTNQETQYF. CDR3 DNA: TGCGCCAGCAGCTACTCGACAAACCAAGAGACCCAGTACTTC.

This clone has just a few counts. The chain carries TRBV20-1 and TRBJ2-1, with D possibly TRBD1 on 5 matching bases. With 6 bases removed from V and 8 bases from J, the gap between germline ends came to 11 bases. The CDR3 spans 11 residues. CDR1 and CDR2 (germline): DFQATT, SNEGSKA (reference sequence). The DNA for the CDR3 is TGCAGTGCCAGGGCCTTTGATGAGCAGTTCTTC. It codes for CSARAFDEQFF.

This clone turned up a few times. The genes are TRBV7-9 and TRBJ2-7; perhaps TRBD1 as D (6 bases). V lost 5 bases to trimming and J lost 0 bases, with 11 bases between them. CDR3 length: 14 residues. CDR1 SEHNR and CDR2 FQNEAQ come from the germline V gene (reference sequence). The DNA of the CDR3 is TGTGCCAGCAGCCCAGACAGGAGCTCCTACGAGCAGTACTTC. Translated: CASSPDRSSYEQYF.

This chain uses TRBV19 with TRBJ1-6, with TRBD1 matching over 7 bases. Germline trimming cut 0 bases from V and 10 bases from J; bases unmatched to any gene: 6. CDR1 LNHDA and CDR2 SQIVND come from the germline V gene (reference sequence). This CDR3 is built from 15 residues. The CDR3 DNA reads as TGTGCCAGTAGTATAGAGCCCAGGGGGAACTCACCCCTCCACTTT. It encodes CASSIEPRGNSPLHF.

The count of this clone is one. The genes are TRBV5-1 and TRBJ1-5, with 9 bases matching TRBD1. The germline gives CDR1 SGHRS, CDR2 YFSETQ. Unmatched junction bases numbered 7, after V lost 4 bases and J lost 5 bases. The CDR3 has 15 amino acids. The CDR3 region is CASSRTGGADQPQHF. CDR3 DNA: TGCGCCAGCAGCAGAACAGGGGGCGCCGATCAGCCCCAGCATTTT.

The CDR3: CASSRTPGTGRYEQYF. The CDR3 coding sequence is TGTGCCAGCAGTCGCACCCCTGGGACAGGGAGGTACGAGCAGTACTTC. This chain joins TRBV27 and TRBJ2-7; 9 bases match TRBD1. CDR1 MNHEY and CDR2 SMNVEV come from the germline V gene (reference sequence). V shed 5 bases, J shed 4 bases, and the junction held 12 bases outside the gene matches. This CDR3 is 16 amino acids long.

The chain couples TRBV25-1 to TRBJ2-5, with D hard to call. Trimming cost V 5 bases and J 5 bases, with 9 bases left between them. The germline V gene has CDR1 MGHDK and CDR2 SYGVNS. The CDR3 sequence is 12 residues long. CDR3 in DNA: TGTGCCAGCAGTCCAAGGGCGGAGACCCAGTACTTC. The encoded protein is CASSPRAETQYF. The entire variable domain, with the rest obtained from reference TRBV25-1 and TRBJ2-5, is as follows: EADIYQTPRYLVIGTGKKITLECSQTMGHDKMYWYQQDPGMELHLIHYSYGVNSTEKGDLSSESTVSRIRTEHFPLTLESARPSHTSQYLCASSPRAETQYFGPGTRLLVL.

This CDR3 is CASSPGQTYEQYF. In nucleotides, the CDR3 is TGCGCCAGCAGCCCGGGACAGACCTACGAGCAGTACTTC. The chain combines TRBV5-1 with TRBJ2-7; TRBD1 agrees at 7 bases. Germline V gene lookup returns CDR1 SGHRS and CDR2 YFSETQ. V dropped 4 bases and J dropped 2; count of bases not matched to a gene: 3. This CDR3 spans 13 amino acids.

This sequence joins TRBV18 and TRBJ1-1; D unresolved. This CDR3 is 14 amino acids long. Looked up from germline, CDR1 is KGHSH and CDR2 is LQKENI. The ends were cut back, 6 bases at V and 2 bases at J, with 13 bases in the middle. The CDR3 DNA is TGTGCCAGCTCTCCCGGTGGCAGCAACACTGAAGCTTTCTTT. This encodes CASSPGGSNTEAFF.

A single count supports this clone. The rearrangement links TRBV15 to TRBJ2-5; D is tentatively TRBD1 or TRBD2 (6 bases each). This CDR3 spans 18 amino acids. The germline gives CDR1 LNHNV, CDR2 YYDKDF (reference sequence). Trimming removed 3 bases from V and 7 bases from J, with 27 bases in between. CDR3 region: CATSSLDGGVENRGTQYF. The CDR3 DNA sequence: TGTGCCACCAGCAGCCTCGACGGGGGCGTTGAGAATCGAGGGACCCAGTACTTC.

J is TRBJ1-5 and V is TRBV19, with 8 bases that match TRBD1. V gave up 8 bases and J gave up 5 bases; unmatched junction bases: 5. CDR3 length: 13 residues. Germline V gene data show CDR1 as LNHDA and CDR2 as SQIVND (reference sequence). For the CDR3, the DNA is TGTGCCAGTCACGACAGGGGCCATCAGCCCCAGCATTTT. Translation gives CASHDRGHQPQHF.

This chain connects TRBV30 to TRBJ1-1, with a weak D call TRBD1 (5 bases). Looked up from germline, CDR1 is GTSNPN and CDR2 is SVGIG (reference sequence). V lost 3 bases and J lost 1, with 12 bases in between. The CDR3 loop spans 14 amino acids. The CDR3: CAWREGRPNTEAFF. The CDR3 region has the DNA TGTGCCTGGAGGGAGGGGAGGCCGAACACTGAAGCTTTCTTT.

The J gene is TRBJ2-3, the V gene TRBV5-1; TRBD1 matches at 8 bases. CDR1 is SGHRS and CDR2 is YFSETQ in the germline V gene. The CDR3 runs 15 residues. V lost 7 bases and J lost 1; bases outside the gene matches: 8. CDR3 region: CASFAGDRRTDTQYF. DNA for the CDR3: TGCGCCAGCTTCGCTGGGGACAGGCGCACAGATACGCAGTATTTT.

A single count supports this clone. This chain joins TRBV10-1 and TRBJ2-3; D perhaps matches TRBD2 (7 bases). The germline V and J ends were trimmed by 4 bases and 2 bases, with 13 bases remaining between them. The CDR3 extends over 15 amino acids. Germline CDR1 is WNHNN and CDR2 is SYGVQD (reference sequence). The CDR3 here is CASSGGGLSTDTQYF. In DNA, the CDR3 is TGCGCCAGCAGTGGCGGGGGCCTCTCCACAGATACGCAGTATTTT.

This clone was counted between two and nine times. V is TRBV15 and J is TRBJ2-7; 10 bases are shared with TRBD1. The trim removed 2 bases at V and 3 bases at J, leaving 4 bases unmatched. The CDR3 length is 15 residues. Germline assignment: CDR1 LNHNV and CDR2 YYDKDF (reference sequence). CDR3 DNA sequence: TGTGCCACCAGCAGATGGACAGGGGGTGTCTACGAGCAGTACTTC. Amino acids: CATSRWTGGVYEQYF.

This clone was seen more than once but under ten times. The rearrangement links TRBV5-4 to TRBJ2-7; 8 bases match TRBD1. There are 14 residues in the CDR3. Germline CDR1 reads SGHNT; CDR2 reads YYREEE (reference sequence). Trimming cost V 4 bases and J 7 bases; bases outside gene matches: 10. CDR3 sequence: CASSRRQGQEEQYF. The CDR3 bases are TGTGCCAGCAGCCGGAGACAGGGGCAGGAAGAGCAGTACTTC. Together with reference TRBV5-4 and TRBJ2-7, the CDR3 gives the full variable domain: ETGVTQSPTHLIKTRGQQVTLRCSSQSGHNTVSWYQQALGQGPQFIFQYYREEENGRGNFPPRFSGLQFPNYSSELNVNALELDDSALYLCASSRRQGQEEQYFGPGTRLTVT.

This sequence joins TRBV7-6 and TRBJ2-2, with no clear D. The V gene's germline CDR1 is SGHVS and CDR2 FNYEAQ. The CDR3 has 16 amino acids. V was pared by 5 bases and J by 0 bases, with 13 bases between. In nucleotides, the CDR3 is TGTGCCAGCAGCCCTAGTCTAAGGGCGAACACCGGGGAGCTGTTTTTT. Its protein product is CASSPSLRANTGELFF.

V is TRBV5-1 and J is TRBJ2-4; D is perhaps TRBD2 (6 bases). Trimming left V 4 bases short and J 8 bases short, with 19 bases between. Germline-derived CDR1 and CDR2 are SGHRS and YFSETQ. The CDR3 is 15 residues long. The CDR3 DNA follows: TGCGCCAGCAGCCGCGCGGGGACGACAGAGGACATTCAGTACTTC. This encodes CASSRAGTTEDIQYF.